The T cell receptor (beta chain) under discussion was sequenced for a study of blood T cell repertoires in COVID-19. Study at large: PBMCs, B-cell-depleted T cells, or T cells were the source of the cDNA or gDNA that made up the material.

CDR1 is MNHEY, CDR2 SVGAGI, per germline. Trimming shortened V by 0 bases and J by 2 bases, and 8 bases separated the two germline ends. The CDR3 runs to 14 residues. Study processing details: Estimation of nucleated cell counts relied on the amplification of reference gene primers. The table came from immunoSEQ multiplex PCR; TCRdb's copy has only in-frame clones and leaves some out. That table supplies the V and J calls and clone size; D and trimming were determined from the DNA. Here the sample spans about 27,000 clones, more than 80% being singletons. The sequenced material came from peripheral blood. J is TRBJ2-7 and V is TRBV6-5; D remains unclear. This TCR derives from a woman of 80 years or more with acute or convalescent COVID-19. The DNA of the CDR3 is TGTGCCAGCAGTTACTCGCGAAGCCCCTACGAGCAGTACTTC. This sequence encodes CASSYSRSPYEQYF.